A selection of T cell receptor beta chains follows, all from one sample in a study of response to subunit inactivated influenza vaccine. TCRdb re-analysed the RT-PCR reads in MiXCR, keeping a single row per CDR3 protein. The profile shows more than 600,000 distinct CDR3 sequences, roughly 20% of them singletons. The sample consisted of PBMCs from blood, taken roughly 5 days after vaccination. These receptors came from a middle-aged man who received an inactivated influenza vaccine. The CDR3 runs from the conserved cysteine through the conserved F or W. The D gene is left open where the match is weak. Rows may omit the clone size; those that give it use once, few, many or a size class.

V gene	clone size	D gene	J gene	CDR3 protein	CDR3 DNA
TRBV9	few	TRBD2	TRBJ2-7	CASSATTSGRDEQYF	TGTGCCAGCAGCGCTACGACTAGCGGGAGAGACGAGCAGTACTTC
TRBV10-2	.	.	TRBJ1-1	CASSEGPGWPEAFF	TGCGCCAGCAGTGAGGGGCCGGGTTGGCCTGAAGCTTTCTTT
TRBV5-1	few	.	TRBJ2-3	CASSLGGGPGSDTQYF	TGCGCCAGCAGCTTGGGGGGGGGGCCGGGGTCAGATACGCAGTATTTT
TRBV5-1	.	TRBD2	TRBJ2-1	CASSLMLAGGPIEQFF	TGCGCCAGCAGCTTGATGCTAGCGGGGGGGCCTATTGAGCAGTTCTTC
TRBV4-1	.	.	TRBJ2-4	CASSQVGPAKNIQYF	TGCGCCAGCAGCCAAGTCGGCCCCGCCAAAAACATTCAGTACTTC
TRBV20-1	.	TRBD1	TRBJ1-3	CSASGTESSGNTIYF	TGCAGTGCATCCGGGACAGAGTCCTCTGGAAACACCATATATTTT
TRBV12-3/TRBV12-4	.	.	TRBJ1-1	CASSLEVSAAAFF	TGTGCCAGCAGTTTAGAGGTGTCTGCGGCAGCTTTCTTT
TRBV6-5	.	.	TRBJ2-7	CASSYVDGPYEQYF	TGTGCCAGCAGTTACGTTGACGGGCCCTACGAGCAGTACTTC
TRBV10-3	.	TRBD1	TRBJ1-1	CAISESGQGASTEAFF	TGTGCCATCAGTGAGTCCGGACAGGGGGCTAGCACTGAAGCTTTCTTT
TRBV5-5	many	.	TRBJ2-5	CASSLGRYQETQYF	TGTGCCAGCAGCTTGGGCAGATACCAAGAGACCCAGTACTTC
TRBV6-5	.	TRBD2	TRBJ2-5	CASRLAGEGETQYF	TGTGCCAGCCGTTTAGCGGGAGAGGGAGAGACCCAGTACTTC
TRBV20-1	few	.	TRBJ2-7	CSARIAGYSYEQYF	TGCAGTGCTAGGATTGCGGGATACTCCTACGAGCAGTACTTC
TRBV10-3	.	TRBD2	TRBJ2-3	CAISPGVAGVTDTQYF	TGTGCCATCAGCCCCGGGGTAGCGGGTGTCACAGATACGCAGTATTTT
TRBV5-1	.	.	TRBJ1-2	CASSWSETYYGYTF	TGCGCCAGCAGCTGGTCCGAAACTTACTATGGCTACACCTTC
TRBV11-2	.	.	TRBJ2-1	CASSLVYSNNEQFF	TGTGCCAGCAGCTTAGTTTACAGTAACAATGAGCAGTTCTTC
TRBV25-1	few	TRBD1	TRBJ2-7	CASSESPGQGRNEQYF	TGTGCCAGCAGTGAATCCCCGGGACAGGGCAGGAACGAGCAGTACTTC
TRBV4-1	.	.	TRBJ2-7	CASSHKGHEQYF	TGCGCCAGCAGCCATAAGGGGCACGAGCAGTACTTC
TRBV20-1	few	TRBD2	TRBJ2-7	CSARDKGTSGEQYF	TGCAGTGCTAGAGATAAGGGGACTAGCGGCGAGCAGTACTTC
TRBV6-1	many	.	TRBJ1-6	CASKVGFGRSPLHF	TGTGCCAGCAAAGTTGGGTTCGGGCGTTCACCCCTCCACTTT
TRBV20-1	many	.	TRBJ2-4	CSAIDRAKNIQYF	TGCAGTGCTATAGACAGGGCCAAAAACATTCAGTACTTC
TRBV9	few	.	TRBJ2-1	CASSVLQTGNEQFF	TGTGCCAGCAGCGTATTACAAACAGGCAATGAGCAGTTCTTC
TRBV6-1	few	.	TRBJ2-7	CASSPPLQGLTFYEQYF	TGTGCCAGCAGTCCTCCTCTCCAGGGCCTAACCTTCTACGAGCAGTACTTC
TRBV29-1	many	TRBD1	TRBJ1-5	CSVAQTGDSNQPQHF	TGCAGCGTTGCGCAGACAGGGGATAGCAATCAGCCCCAGCATTTT
TRBV12-3/TRBV12-4	many	.	TRBJ2-3	CASSLALLESPQYF	TGTGCCAGCAGTTTAGCGCTTCTGGAATCGCCGCAGTATTTT
TRBV5-1	many	.	TRBJ2-1	CASSTQAASSYNEQFF	TGCGCCAGCAGCACTCAAGCGGCGAGCTCCTACAATGAGCAGTTCTTC
TRBV29-1	few	.	TRBJ1-1	CSVEWIGGSTEAFF	TGCAGCGTTGAATGGATCGGGGGAAGCACTGAAGCTTTCTTT
TRBV12-3/TRBV12-4	few	.	TRBJ1-2	CASSLGSRNGYTF	TGTGCCAGCAGTTTGGGGTCTAGAAATGGCTACACCTTC
TRBV11-2	few	TRBD2	TRBJ2-1	CASSLPGLAGRFSYNEQFF	TGTGCCAGCAGCTTGCCGGGACTAGCGGGAAGATTCTCCTACAATGAGCAGTTCTTC
TRBV12-3/TRBV12-4	many	.	TRBJ2-5	CASRRGSQETQYF	TGTGCCAGCAGGAGGGGGTCCCAAGAGACCCAGTACTTC
TRBV5-1	few	TRBD1	TRBJ1-2	CASSSDRGQHGYTF	TGCGCCAGCAGCTCAGACAGGGGACAACATGGCTACACCTTC
TRBV7-2	few	TRBD2	TRBJ2-5	CASRGGGRLEETQYF	TGTGCCAGCAGGGGGGGGGGACGGCTAGAAGAGACCCAGTACTTC
TRBV7-8	.	.	TRBJ1-6	CASSLSIASNSPLHF	TGTGCCAGCAGCTTATCGATCGCGTCTAATTCACCCCTCCACTTT
TRBV20-1	few	TRBD2	TRBJ2-1	CSATSGGNEQFF	TGCAGTGCCACTAGCGGGGGGAATGAGCAGTTCTTC
TRBV12-3/TRBV12-4	many	TRBD1	TRBJ1-4	CASTTGEREKLFF	TGTGCCAGCACAACAGGGGAGAGGGAAAAACTGTTTTTT
TRBV20-1	few	TRBD1	TRBJ1-4	CSAPRTGPNEKLFF	TGCAGTGCGCCCAGGACAGGGCCTAATGAAAAACTGTTTTTT
TRBV10-3	few	TRBD2	TRBJ2-7	CAISGASGGAREQYF	TGTGCCATCAGTGGGGCTAGCGGGGGGGCGAGGGAGCAGTACTTC
TRBV5-6	many	TRBD1	TRBJ1-5	CASSDTGDNQPQHF	TGTGCCAGCAGCGATACAGGGGACAATCAGCCCCAGCATTTT
TRBV6-2/TRBV6-3	.	.	TRBJ2-7	CASSPDGLYEQYF	TGTGCCAGCAGTCCGGACGGACTCTACGAGCAGTACTTC
TRBV12-3/TRBV12-4	.	TRBD2	TRBJ2-1	CANHTTGGRAQYNEQFF	TGTGCCAACCACACGACCGGCGGGAGGGCCCAGTACAATGAGCAGTTCTTC
TRBV12-3/TRBV12-4	few	.	TRBJ1-2	CASSVWTYGYTF	TGTGCCAGCAGTGTATGGACATATGGCTACACCTTC
TRBV28	.	.	TRBJ2-7	CASSWARGPSEQYF	TGTGCCAGCAGTTGGGCCAGGGGCCCTTCCGAGCAGTACTTC